This T cell receptor beta chain was sequenced for a study of T cells in localized non-small cell lung cancer. Germline CDR1 reads LNHDA; CDR2 reads SQIVND (reference sequence). The CDR3 consists of 15 residues. Trimming cost V 3 bases and J 3 bases; bases outside gene matches: 7. Data came from immunoSEQ multiplex PCR; TCRdb stores just in-frame clones and leaves some out. This table holds 2,000 to 2,500 clones, approximately 35% found once. Concerning this clone: Its antigen is undetermined.

Whole-study results and caveats: Elevated blood T cell density was associated with longer overall survival. Heterogeneity remains possible, as sequencing covered one tumor region only. Median detection of top 100 tumor clones in adjacent lung was around 60 clones.

The receptor was isolated from a man aged 40 to 70 with stage I lung adenocarcinoma. The chain is built from TRBV19 and TRBJ2-7; 8 bases fit TRBD1. The sample consisted of lung tumor tissue, taken before any cancer treatment. This CDR3 is CASSINLDRGYEQYF. CDR3 DNA sequence: TGTGCCAGTAGTATCAACCTAGACAGGGGCTACGAGCAGTACTTC.